This T cell receptor beta chain was retrieved from a study of T cells after yellow fever vaccination. Study results and limitations: Contamination by abundant bulk-population clonotypes could be present in FACS-sorted repertoires. There was a small share of clonotypes that showed up in both the CD4 and CD8 compartments.

TCRdb processed the 5' RACE reads anew with MiXCR; each CDR3 protein has one entry. The sample yields 300,000 to 450,000 distinct CDR3 sequences, more than 5.5% seen once. V was cut by 4 bases and J by 3 bases, with 15 bases left in between. The CDR3 is 15 amino acids. Germline V CDR1 and CDR2: SGHNT, YYREEE (reference sequence). This clonotype has more than one count but fewer than ten. As yet, its antigen is unknown. This sample comprised PBMCs, obtained 5 days after the yellow fever booster vaccination. This sequence joins TRBV5-4 and TRBJ2-3, with TRBD1 as a possible D gene (6 bases). This clonotype was sampled from a man aged 30-40 years who received the YFV17D yellow fever vaccine. CDR3 amino acids: CASSRTQGRTDTQYF. The CDR3 nucleotides are TGTGCCAGCAGCCGAACACAGGGCCGGACAGATACGCAGTATTTT.